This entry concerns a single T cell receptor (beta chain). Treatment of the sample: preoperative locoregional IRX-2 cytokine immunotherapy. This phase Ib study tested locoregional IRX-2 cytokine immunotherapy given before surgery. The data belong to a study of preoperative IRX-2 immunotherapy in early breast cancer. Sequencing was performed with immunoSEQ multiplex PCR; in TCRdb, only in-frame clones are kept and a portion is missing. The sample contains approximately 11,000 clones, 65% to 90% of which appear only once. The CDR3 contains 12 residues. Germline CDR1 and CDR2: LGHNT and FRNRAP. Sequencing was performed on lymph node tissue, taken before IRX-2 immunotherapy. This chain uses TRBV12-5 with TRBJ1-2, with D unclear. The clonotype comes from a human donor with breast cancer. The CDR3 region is CASRRTNYGYTF. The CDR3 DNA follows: TGTGCCAGCCGCCGCACCAACTATGGCTACACCTTC.